The clone carrying this T cell receptor beta chain was found many times. Its antigen is not known. The germline CDR1 and CDR2 sequences are MGHRA and YSYEKL. The CDR3 length is 15 residues. The germline V and J ends were trimmed by 4 bases and 0 bases, with 12 bases remaining between them. The entry originates in a study of T-cell reconstitution after alpha-beta-depleted transplantation in children. Regarding the study as a whole: Diversity and T-cell counts at one year after transplant derived mostly from new T cells.

Unique molecular identifiers were incorporated during preparation of the TCRbeta library. TCRdb used MiXCR to reprocess the PCR reads, holding one entry per CDR3 protein. This table has 70,000 or so distinct CDR3 sequences, 11% appearing once. The chain couples TRBV4-1 to TRBJ1-1; D remains unclear. The receptor was derived from a boy aged 5-17 years with acute myeloid leukemia, due to receive a stem cell transplant. Sequencing used PBMCs, obtained before TCRalphabeta/CD19-depleted stem cell transplant. The CDR3 nucleotides read TGCGCCAGCAGCCGCTTTAGTCTTATGAACACTGAAGCTTTCTTT. It encodes CASSRFSLMNTEAFF.